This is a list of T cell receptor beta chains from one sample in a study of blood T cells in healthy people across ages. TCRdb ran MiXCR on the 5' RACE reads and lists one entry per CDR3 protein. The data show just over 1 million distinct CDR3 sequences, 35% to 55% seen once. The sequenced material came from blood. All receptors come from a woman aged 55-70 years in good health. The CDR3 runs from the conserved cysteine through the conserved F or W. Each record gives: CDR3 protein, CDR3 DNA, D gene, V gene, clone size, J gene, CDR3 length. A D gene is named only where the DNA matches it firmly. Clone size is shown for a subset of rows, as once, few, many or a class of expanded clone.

CASRVTGTTNEKLFF,TGTGCCAGCAGGGTCACAGGGACAACTAATGAAAAACTGTTTTTT,.,TRBV27,.,TRBJ1-4,15
CASSPRKSSTNEKLFF,TGTGCCAGCAGCCCCCGAAAGAGCTCAACTAATGAAAAACTGTTTTTT,.,TRBV28,.,TRBJ1-4,16
CSVERGASGRGETQYF,TGCAGCGTTGAACGCGGGGCTAGCGGGAGAGGAGAGACCCAGTACTTC,TRBD2,TRBV29-1,.,TRBJ2-5,16
CASSFRDRVANEQFF,TGTGCCAGCAGCTTCCGGGACAGGGTTGCGAATGAGCAGTTCTTC,TRBD1,TRBV5-6,once,TRBJ2-1,15
CASKGGLATDEQYF,TGTGCCAGCAAAGGCGGACTAGCGACAGACGAGCAGTACTTC,TRBD2,TRBV27,few,TRBJ2-7,14
CASSYSVGRENTEAFF,TGTGCCAGCAGTTACTCGGTGGGACGGGAGAACACTGAAGCTTTCTTT,.,TRBV6-6,few,TRBJ1-1,16
CSVPNPAGNEQFF,TGCAGCGTCCCGAACCCGGCAGGTAATGAGCAGTTCTTC,.,TRBV29-1,.,TRBJ2-1,13
CASSHFRVAGGPDTQYF,TGTGCCAGCAGCCACTTTAGGGTAGCGGGAGGGCCAGATACGCAGTATTTT,TRBD2,TRBV9,.,TRBJ2-3,17
CSARGIADTQYF,TGCAGTGCTAGAGGGATTGCAGATACGCAGTATTTT,.,TRBV20-1,few,TRBJ2-3,12
CASSLSVGSYEQYF,TGCGCCAGCAGCTTAAGCGTAGGTTCCTACGAGCAGTACTTC,.,TRBV5-1,.,TRBJ2-7,14
CASSLGTGKTYEQYF,TGTGCCAGCAGCTTAGGGACAGGGAAAACCTACGAGCAGTACTTC,TRBD1,TRBV7-6,.,TRBJ2-7,15
CASRTRLVQETQYF,TGTGCCAGCAGGACCCGCCTGGTGCAAGAGACCCAGTACTTC,.,TRBV11-2,few,TRBJ2-5,14
CASSGRQVGWQYF,TGTGCCAGCAGTGGACGTCAGGTGGGATGGCAGTACTTC,.,TRBV28,.,TRBJ2-7,13
CASSLVTWSLGRETQYF,TGTGCCAGCAGCTTGGTCACATGGTCCCTCGGCCGGGAGACCCAGTACTTC,.,TRBV5-4,few,TRBJ2-5,17
CSSIGERVYNEQFF,TGCAGCTCAATAGGGGAGCGGGTATACAATGAGCAGTTCTTC,.,TRBV20-1,.,TRBJ2-1,14
CASGLAGANVLTF,TGTGCCAGCGGACTAGCTGGGGCCAACGTCCTGACTTTC,TRBD2,TRBV25-1,.,TRBJ2-6,13
CASSGQLNTGELFF,TGTGCCAGCAGTGGTCAGTTAAACACCGGGGAGCTGTTTTTT,.,TRBV12-3/TRBV12-4,.,TRBJ2-2,14
CASKLPGAAGANVLTF,TGCGCCAGCAAACTACCCGGGGCTGCTGGGGCCAACGTCCTGACTTTC,.,TRBV23-1,.,TRBJ2-6,16
CSAVRNEQYF,TGCAGCGCCGTAAGGAATGAGCAGTACTTC,.,TRBV29-1,few,TRBJ2-5,10
CASSYRRDPAKNIQYF,TGTGCCAGCAGTTACCGCAGGGACCCAGCCAAAAACATTCAGTACTTC,.,TRBV6-5,.,TRBJ2-4,16
CASSEGTVQPQHF,TGTGCCAGCAGTGAAGGGACAGTACAGCCCCAGCATTTT,.,TRBV6-1,.,TRBJ1-5,13
CASSSQVGDYEQYF,TGTGCCAGCAGCTCCCAGGTAGGGGACTACGAGCAGTACTTC,.,TRBV7-9,once,TRBJ2-7,14
CASSLTGTSGRIYEQYF,TGTGCCAGCAGTTTAACCGGGACTAGCGGGAGGATATACGAGCAGTACTTC,TRBD2,TRBV27,.,TRBJ2-7,17
CASSLGGGANGYTF,TGTGCCAGCAGTTTGGGTGGGGGCGCGAATGGCTACACCTTC,.,TRBV12-3/TRBV12-4,.,TRBJ1-2,14
CAIGTGRETQYF,TGTGCCATCGGCACGGGACGGGAGACCCAGTACTTC,.,TRBV10-3,.,TRBJ2-5,12
CSVVPGPYEQYF,TGCAGCGTTGTCCCAGGCCCCTACGAGCAGTACTTC,.,TRBV29-1,many,TRBJ2-7,12
CSVGLGAALADTQYF,TGCAGCGTCGGACTGGGAGCGGCTTTAGCAGATACGCAGTATTTT,.,TRBV29-1,many,TRBJ2-3,15
CASSVGTSAYNEQYF,TGTGCCAGCAGCGTCGGGACTAGCGCCTACAATGAGCAGTACTTC,TRBD2,TRBV14,.,TRBJ2-5,15
CASSPLKLGGTGYEQYF,TGTGCCAGCAGCCCCCTCAAACTGGGGGGGACAGGTTACGAGCAGTACTTC,.,TRBV3-1,.,TRBJ2-7,17
CATASGPLREQYF,TGTGCCACCGCATCCGGTCCTTTAAGAGAGCAGTACTTC,.,TRBV24-1,.,TRBJ2-7,13
CASSLNYNEQYF,TGTGCCAGCAGTTTAAACTACAATGAGCAGTACTTC,.,TRBV12-3/TRBV12-4,few,TRBJ2-7,12
CASTNTGRNTEAFF,TGTGCCAGCACCAATACAGGGCGGAACACTGAAGCTTTCTTT,.,TRBV27,.,TRBJ1-1,14
CSVGVGGGKNIQYF,TGCAGCGTTGGGGTCGGGGGTGGCAAAAACATTCAGTACTTC,.,TRBV29-1,.,TRBJ2-4,14
CASSSQDPPYEQYF,TGTGCCAGCAGTTCACAGGATCCCCCCTACGAGCAGTACTTC,.,TRBV6-6,.,TRBJ2-7,14
CSARTNDRHGGYTF,TGCAGTGCTAGAACCAACGACAGGCATGGGGGCTACACCTTC,.,TRBV20-1,.,TRBJ1-2,14
CASSLSPSGISTDTQYF,TGTGCCAGCAGCTTAAGCCCTAGCGGGATTAGCACAGATACGCAGTATTTT,TRBD2,TRBV13,.,TRBJ2-3,17
CASSPARGPDTQYF,TGTGCCAGCAGTCCCGCTAGGGGGCCAGATACGCAGTATTTT,TRBD1,TRBV12-3/TRBV12-4,.,TRBJ2-3,14
CSARDFLRRGGEQYF,TGCAGTGCTAGAGACTTCTTACGACGGGGGGGCGAGCAGTACTTC,TRBD2,TRBV20-1,once,TRBJ2-7,15
CASSKVPGQTNIPPTDTQYF,TGTGCCAGCAGCAAAGTTCCGGGACAGACCAATATTCCCCCCACAGATACGCAGTATTTT,.,TRBV21-1,.,TRBJ2-3,20
CASSSSGRLAKNIQYF,TGTGCCAGCAGTTCTAGCGGGAGGTTAGCCAAAAACATTCAGTACTTC,TRBD2,TRBV27,.,TRBJ2-4,16
CASRGGPSTDTQYF,TGTGCCAGCAGAGGGGGACCCAGCACAGATACGCAGTATTTT,.,TRBV3-1,.,TRBJ2-3,14
CSVEDRGVSGYEQYF,TGCAGCGTTGAAGATCGCGGGGTTTCGGGCTACGAGCAGTACTTC,.,TRBV29-1,.,TRBJ2-7,15
CASSVGTLQGDEQFF,TGCGCCAGCAGCGTCGGGACCCTACAGGGTGATGAGCAGTTCTTC,.,TRBV5-1,.,TRBJ2-1,15
CATSRATTGQETQYF,TGTGCCACCAGCAGAGCGACGACAGGCCAAGAGACCCAGTACTTC,.,TRBV15,.,TRBJ2-5,15
CASTQQWTGPLYEQYF,TGTGCCAGCACCCAACAATGGACAGGCCCCCTCTACGAGCAGTACTTC,TRBD1,TRBV11-2,few,TRBJ2-7,16
CATSDLSREGQFF,TGTGCCACCAGTGATTTGTCGCGGGAGGGGCAGTTCTTC,TRBD2,TRBV24-1,.,TRBJ2-1,13
CSAKTGSSYNEQFF,TGCAGTGCGAAGACAGGGAGCTCCTACAATGAGCAGTTCTTC,TRBD1,TRBV20-1,.,TRBJ2-1,14
CASAYTDTQYF,TGTGCCAGCGCATACACAGATACGCAGTATTTT,.,TRBV3-1,.,TRBJ2-3,11
CATSRDPNPQETQYF,TGTGCCACCAGCAGAGATCCCAACCCTCAGGAGACCCAGTACTTC,.,TRBV15,.,TRBJ2-5,15
CSAPNSDGNNQPQHF,TGCAGTGCTCCGAACTCGGACGGAAACAATCAGCCCCAGCATTTT,.,TRBV20-1,once,TRBJ1-5,15
CASSLAPVSKNIQYF,TGCGCCAGCAGCTTGGCCCCTGTGAGCAAAAACATTCAGTACTTC,.,TRBV5-1,.,TRBJ2-4,15
CASVGWTVTDTQYF,TGTGCCAGCGTCGGGTGGACGGTCACAGATACGCAGTATTTT,.,TRBV6-1,few,TRBJ2-3,14
CASSQEGRTETQYF,TGCGCCAGCAGCCAAGAAGGCAGGACAGAGACGCAGTATTTT,.,TRBV4-1,.,TRBJ2-3,14
CASSSAGRGTDTQYF,TGCGCCAGCAGCTCCGCAGGGAGGGGCACAGATACGCAGTATTTT,TRBD2,TRBV5-1,.,TRBJ2-3,15